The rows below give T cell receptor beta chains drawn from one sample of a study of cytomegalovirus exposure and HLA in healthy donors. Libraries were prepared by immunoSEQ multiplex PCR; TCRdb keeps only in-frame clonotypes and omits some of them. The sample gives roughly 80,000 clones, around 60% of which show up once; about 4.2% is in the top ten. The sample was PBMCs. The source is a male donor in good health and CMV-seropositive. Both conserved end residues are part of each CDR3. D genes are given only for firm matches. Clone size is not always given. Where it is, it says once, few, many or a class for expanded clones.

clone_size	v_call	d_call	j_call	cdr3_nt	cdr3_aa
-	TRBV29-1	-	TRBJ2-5	TGCAGTGCAAGGACTCAAGAGACCCAGTACTTC	CSARTQETQYF
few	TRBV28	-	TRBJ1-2	TGTGCCAGCAGTTCCCCGAACTATGGCTACACCTTC	CASSSPNYGYTF
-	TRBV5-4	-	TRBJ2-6	TGTGCCAGCAGCTTCGCAGGGCCTGGGGCCAACGTCCTGACTTTC	CASSFAGPGANVLTF
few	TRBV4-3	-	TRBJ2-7	TGCGCCAGCAGCCAAGTAGCGGAAAGGGCCTACGAGCAGTACTTC	CASSQVAERAYEQYF
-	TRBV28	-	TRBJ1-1	TGTGCCAGCAGCTGGGGGGGAGGGGGGACTGAAGCTTTCTTT	CASSWGGGGTEAFF
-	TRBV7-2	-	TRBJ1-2	TGTGCCAGCAGCTTATCGAACAGCTATGGCTACACCTTC	CASSLSNSYGYTF
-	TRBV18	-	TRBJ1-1	TGTGCCAGCTTACGGGGGTATAACACTGAAGCTTTCTTT	CASLRGYNTEAFF
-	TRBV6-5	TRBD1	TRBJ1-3	TGTGCCAGCAGCAGGACAGGGGTCGGAAACACCATATATTTT	CASSRTGVGNTIYF
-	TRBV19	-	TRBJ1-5	TGTGCCAGTACCGACGGTTCTGTGGAGCCCCAGCATTTC	CASTDGSVEPQHF
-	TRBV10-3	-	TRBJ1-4	TGTGCCATCAGCGCGGGGGGGCAAGTACCTAAACTGTTTTTT	CAISAGGQVPKLFF
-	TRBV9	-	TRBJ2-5	TGTGCCAGCAGCGAGCCCCTGGGGCAGGGGGAGACCCAGTACTTC	CASSEPLGQGETQYF
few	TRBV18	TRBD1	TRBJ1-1	TGTGCCAGCTCACCTCCCTCCCAAGGGGGCCGGACTGAAGCTTTCTTT	CASSPPSQGGRTEAFF
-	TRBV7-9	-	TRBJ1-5	TGTGCCAGCACCTCCGTGCAGGGTAGTAACGGCAATCAGCCCCAGCATTTT	CASTSVQGSNGNQPQHF
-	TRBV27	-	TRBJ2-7	TGTGCCAGCAGACAGGGCATGATCTCCTACGAGCAGTACTTC	CASRQGMISYEQYF
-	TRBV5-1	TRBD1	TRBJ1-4	TGCGCCAGCAGCTTGGGGGACAGGGGGATATATGAAAAACTGTTTTTT	CASSLGDRGIYEKLFF
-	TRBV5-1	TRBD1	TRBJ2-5	TGCGCCAGCAGCTTGACAGGGGAGGAGACCCAGTACTTC	CASSLTGEETQYF
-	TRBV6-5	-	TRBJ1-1	TGTGCCAGCAGAGTACAGGGCGGGAACACTGAAGCTTTCTTT	CASRVQGGNTEAFF
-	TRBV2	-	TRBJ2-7	TGTGCCAGCAGTGTCAGCGAGTATTCTTCCTACGAGCAGTACTTC	CASSVSEYSSYEQYF
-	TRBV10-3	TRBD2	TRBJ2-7	TGTGCCATCAGTGACTTGATAGCGGGAGCCGGCTCCTACGAGCAGTACTTC	CAISDLIAGAGSYEQYF
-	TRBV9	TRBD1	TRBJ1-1	TGTGCCAGCAACACAGGGGGGCAAATGAACACTGAAGCTTTCTTT	CASNTGGQMNTEAFF